The 9 T cell receptor beta chains below were found in one sample sequenced in a study of beta chain features in type 1 diabetes. The authors reverse transcribed all of the isolated RNA, so sequencing captured expressed TCRB transcripts. The assay was immunoSEQ multiplex PCR, and TCRdb's table has in-frame clones only and misses some. The sample lists nearly 350,000 clones, roughly 8% seen once, with roughly 0.44% in the top ten. Sequencing was done on a sample of central memory CD4+ T cells from blood. The receptors shown here come from a woman aged 18-29 years in good health.

This clone showed up many times. The rearrangement uses TRBV7-9 and TRBJ1-2; perhaps TRBD1 as D (6 bases). The CDR3 sequence is 12 residues long. Germline V gene sequence: CDR1 SEHNR, CDR2 FQNEAQ (reference sequence). Trimming stripped 4 bases from V and 4 bases from J, with 7 bases between. The CDR3 here is CASSSQGYGYTF. In DNA, the CDR3 is TGTGCCAGCAGCTCACAGGGCTATGGCTACACCTTC.

V is TRBV11-2 and J is TRBJ2-2; D is uncertain. Trimming removed 0 bases at V and 6 bases at J, with 11 bases between. Per germline, CDR1 SGHAT and CDR2 FQNNGV. This CDR3 has 15 amino acids. CDR3 protein: CASSLDPFAAGELFF. In DNA, the CDR3 is TGTGCCAGCAGCTTAGACCCCTTCGCGGCCGGGGAGCTGTTTTTT.

This clone was picked up a small number of times. This chain joins TRBV7-2 and TRBJ2-5; D not resolved. Germline assignment: CDR1 SGHTA and CDR2 FQGNSA. The germline V and J ends were trimmed by 5 bases and 6 bases, with 7 bases remaining between them. The CDR3 is made up of 11 amino acids. CDR3 sequence: CASSQRQTQYF. CDR3 sequence (DNA): TGTGCCAGCAGCCAAAGGCAGACCCAGTACTTC. Filled out from reference TRBV7-2 and TRBJ2-5, the complete variable domain reads GAGVSQSPSNKVTEKGKDVELRCDPISGHTALYWYRQSLGQGLEFLIYFQGNSAPDKSGLPSDRFSAERTGGSVSTLTIQRTQQEDSAVYLCASSQRQTQYFGPGTRLLVL.

This clone was counted a few times. The J gene is TRBJ1-4, the V gene TRBV18, with D uncertain. This CDR3 has 13 amino acids. V was pared by 3 bases and J by 5 bases, with 7 bases between. CDR1 is KGHSH, CDR2 LQKENI, per germline. The CDR3 spells CASSPAYNEKLFF. In DNA form, the CDR3 reads TGTGCCAGCTCACCGGCCTACAATGAAAAACTGTTTTTT.

V and J are TRBV7-9 and TRBJ1-5; unclear D gene. V lost 5 bases and J 10 bases, leaving 21 bases between the germline ends. CDR3 length: 15 amino acids. Looked up from germline, CDR1 is SEHNR and CDR2 is FQNEAQ (reference sequence). The CDR3 nucleotides read TGTGCCAGCAGCCAAGGAAGGGCTTCCGAGGGACCCCAGCATTTT. It encodes CASSQGRASEGPQHF.

The sample holds many counts of this clone. The V call is TRBV10-3, the J call TRBJ2-1; 7 bases agree with TRBD2. V trimming: 3 bases; J trimming: 5 bases; junction bases outside the gene matches: 1. From germline, CDR1 is ENHRY and CDR2 SYGVKD. This CDR3 is 13 amino acids long. The CDR3, as DNA: TGTGCCATCAGTGACGGGAGGAACAATGAGCAGTTCTTC. Residues: CAISDGRNNEQFF.

This clone was seen more than once but under ten times. V gene TRBV10-3 combines with J gene TRBJ2-7; the D is unclear. In germline, CDR1 is ENHRY, CDR2 SYGVKD. The CDR3 length is 14 residues. The V and J ends lost 3 bases and 3 bases respectively, with 12 bases between them. The CDR3 sequence is CAISENGRSYEQYF. For the CDR3, the DNA is TGTGCCATCAGTGAAAATGGAAGGAGCTACGAGCAGTACTTC.

V and J are TRBV29-1 and TRBJ2-7; a possible D gene is TRBD1 (6 bases). The CDR3 spans 12 residues. The V gene's germline CDR1 is SQVTM and CDR2 ANQGSEA. Between the trimmed V and J ends, which lost 5 bases and 4 bases, there was a span of 12 bases. The CDR3 reads CSVIDRLYEQYF. The DNA for the CDR3 is TGCAGCGTTATTGACAGGCTATACGAGCAGTACTTC.

This clone was counted only a few times. The chain recombines TRBV2 with TRBJ2-1; TRBD2 might be the D (6 bases). The CDR3 has 15 amino acids. The V gene lost 8 bases and the J gene lost 8 bases, with 22 bases spanning the gap. Germline lookup yields CDR1 SNHLY and CDR2 FYNNEI. In DNA form, the CDR3 reads TGTGCCAGCTCCCGTGAGGCCGGAGGGCCCCATGAGCAGTTCTTC. Translated: CASSREAGGPHEQFF.